The rows below give T cell receptor beta chains drawn from one sample of a study of regulatory T cells in long-lasting Graves disease. TCRdb re-derived calls from the multiplex PCR reads in MiXCR, one entry per CDR3 protein. The data hold hundreds of thousands of distinct CDR3 sequences, with less than 25% observed a single time. Material: peripheral blood mononuclear cells (PBMCs), obtained when the disease was refractory, from a patient treated with antithyroid drugs. All receptors derive from a female donor with Graves disease. Both conserved end residues are part of each CDR3. Fields, in order: V gene, D gene, CDR3 protein. D genes are given only for firm matches.

TRBV3-1 | . | CASSAQQGRYETQYF
TRBV3-1 | . | CASSLIGQTGELFF
TRBV11-3 | TRBD2 | CASSLDSGNEQFF
TRBV7-6 | TRBD2 | CASSLEAGVIEQYF
TRBV19 | TRBD2 | CASSAPGGGWTTGELFF
TRBV7-2 | TRBD1 | CASSEDRGNQPQHF
TRBV13 | . | CASSPSGQRGPEAFF
TRBV20-1 | . | CSARDAGLGETQYF
TRBV5-1 | TRBD1 | CASSLTGELGYTF
TRBV6-2/TRBV6-3 | TRBD1 | CASSSLHRDRDEKLFF
TRBV20-1 | . | CSASSPLGGGYGYTF
TRBV24-1 | . | CATSRGSDETQYF
TRBV18 | . | CASSPNIMNTEAFF
TRBV29-1 | . | CSVEGHGGYEQYF
TRBV5-6 | . | CASSPAGPGETQYF
TRBV6-1 | . | CASKLGLIGETQYF
TRBV14 | TRBD2 | CASSQELGLADLGELFF
TRBV28 | . | CASSPDLTGETQYF
TRBV7-2 | . | CASSLQKGASYEQYF
TRBV7-2 | . | CASSAPSGGRTDTQYF
TRBV30 | TRBD1 | CAWSLTGREQYF
TRBV3-1 | . | CASSTNGPPNNSPLHF
TRBV28 | TRBD2 | CASSPDRLADFYNEQFF
TRBV12-3/TRBV12-4 | TRBD1 | CASSPTGQAYEQYF
TRBV20-1 | . | CSARGSNYGYTF
TRBV20-1 | . | CSASWAVTDTQYF
TRBV29-1 | TRBD1 | CSVGTGNYGYTF
TRBV28 | . | CASSSLVESTEAFF
TRBV7-8 | TRBD1 | CASSAWDRVGYGYTF
TRBV3-1 | . | CASSPGESYTF
TRBV7-9 | TRBD1 | CASTLISTGTGNTIYF
TRBV2 | . | CASTGWSITGELFF
TRBV28 | . | CASSSPETRYF
TRBV27 | . | CASSPTERGVIGEKLFF
TRBV10-3 | . | CAISELRGNTNTEAFF
TRBV10-3 | . | CAIGTNSYNEQFF
TRBV29-1 | TRBD1 | CSAIGTGTGANVLTF
TRBV20-1 | . | CSARVGTTNTEAFF
TRBV2 | TRBD2 | CASSGTSGSLGEQYF
TRBV11-3 | TRBD1 | CASSRGQGNTGELFF
TRBV7-2 | . | CASSLSPTGLGLYEQYF
TRBV5-1 | TRBD1 | CAGSTRTGEAFYGYTF
TRBV27 | . | CASSFPETPTYEQYF
TRBV12-3/TRBV12-4 | . | CASTMGGSQETQYF